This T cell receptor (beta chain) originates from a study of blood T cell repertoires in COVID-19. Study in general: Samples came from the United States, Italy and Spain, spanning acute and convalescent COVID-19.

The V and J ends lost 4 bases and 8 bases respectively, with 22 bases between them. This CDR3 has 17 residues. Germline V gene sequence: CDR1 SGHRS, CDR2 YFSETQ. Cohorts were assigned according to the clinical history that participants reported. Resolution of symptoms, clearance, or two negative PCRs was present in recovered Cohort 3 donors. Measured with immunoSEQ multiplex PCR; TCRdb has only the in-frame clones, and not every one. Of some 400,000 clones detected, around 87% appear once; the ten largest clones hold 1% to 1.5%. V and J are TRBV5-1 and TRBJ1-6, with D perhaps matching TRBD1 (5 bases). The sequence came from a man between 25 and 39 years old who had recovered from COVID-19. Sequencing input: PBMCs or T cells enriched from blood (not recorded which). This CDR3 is CASSKGVLGRADSPLHF. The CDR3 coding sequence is TGCGCCAGCAGCAAAGGTGTTTTGGGGCGCGCTGATTCACCCCTCCACTTT.